This passage covers 29 T cell receptor beta chains from one sample sequenced in a study of T cell repertoires in cytomegalovirus infection. TCRdb redid the calling of the reads with MiXCR, one entry per CDR3 protein. In the table there are roughly 920,000 distinct CDR3 sequences, roughly 30% of which are singletons. Antigen specificity for these receptors is unknown. This specimen consisted of cultured CD8+ T cells from PBMCs, obtained from culture after CMV antigen stimulation. These receptor sequences come from a human donor in good health (CMV status not recorded). Some clones in this sample may be carry-over from other donors' samples.

This rearrangement joins TRBV27 to TRBJ2-1; D possibly matches TRBD1 or TRBD2 (6 bases each). CDR1 and CDR2 from the germline V gene are MNHEY and SMNVEV (reference sequence). The CDR3 sequence is 15 residues long. The germline V and J ends were trimmed by 10 bases and 2 bases, with 18 bases remaining between them. The CDR3 region is CATGRWDKTYNEQFF. The CDR3, as DNA: TGTGCCACAGGGAGGTGGGACAAAACCTACAATGAGCAGTTCTTC.

This sequence joins TRBV6-1 and TRBJ2-7; D gene unclear. Trimming took off 7 bases at V and 7 bases at J, with 17 bases between the two ends. Germline CDR1 and CDR2: MNHNS and SASEGT. This CDR3 region has 13 residues. CDR3 sequence reads: CASKGPGVGEQYV. The CDR3 DNA reads as TGTGCCAGCAAAGGACCTGGGGTTGGAGAGCAGTACGTC.

The rearrangement links TRBV12-3 or TRBV12-4 to TRBJ1-2; tentative D call: TRBD1 (6 bases). Trimming took 5 bases from V and 2 from J, leaving 15 bases between them. This CDR3 is built from 15 residues. The CDR3 protein is CASSLTGGGNYGYTF. The CDR3 coding sequence is TGTGCCAGCAGTCTCACGGGGGGCGGCAACTATGGCTACACCTTC.

This clonotype was recorded a few times. J is TRBJ2-5 and V is TRBV15, with D tentatively TRBD2 (5 bases). The CDR3 extends over 14 amino acids. The V gene's germline CDR1 is LNHNV and CDR2 YYDKDF (reference sequence). Trimming pared 0 bases from V and 5 bases from J, leaving 10 bases between. CDR3 amino acids: CATSRDQRGETQYF. CDR3 nucleotide sequence: TGTGCCACCAGCAGAGATCAGAGAGGGGAGACCCAGTACTTC.

The sample holds many counts of this clonotype. V usage is TRBV7-8 and J usage is TRBJ1-2; D possibly corresponds to TRBD1 (6 bases). V lost 4 bases to trimming and J lost 2 bases, with 14 bases between them. The CDR3 is made up of 15 amino acids. Germline lookup yields CDR1 SGHVS and CDR2 FQNEAQ. The CDR3 protein is CASSSAQGMNYGYTF. The CDR3 DNA sequence: TGTGCCAGCAGCTCAGCCCAGGGGATGAACTATGGCTACACCTTC.

J is TRBJ2-3 and V is TRBV28, with no clear D. CDR1 MDHEN and CDR2 SYDVKM come from the germline V gene. CDR3 size: 14 residues. The V and J ends lost 10 bases and 0 bases respectively, with 14 bases between them. CDR3 DNA: TGTGCCACCCTTCTGGCGGTGAGCACAGATACGCAGTATTTT. It translates to CATLLAVSTDTQYF.

This chain joins TRBV2 and TRBJ2-5, with 10 positions matching TRBD2. CDR3 size: 16 residues. Trimming took 1 base from V and 1 from J; bases not matched to a gene: 3. From germline, CDR1 is SNHLY and CDR2 FYNNEI. CDR3 residues: CASSEVLAGAQETQYF. The DNA of the CDR3 is TGTGCCAGCAGTGAAGTCCTAGCGGGGGCCCAAGAGACCCAGTACTTC. Full variable domain (outside the CDR3, taken from reference TRBV2 and TRBJ2-5): EPEVTQTPSHQVTQMGQEVILRCVPISNHLYFYWYRQILGQKVEFLVSFYNNEISEKSEIFDDQFSVERPDGSNFTLKIRSTKLEDSAMYFCASSEVLAGAQETQYFGPGTRLLVL.

This clonotype came up a few times. The V and J genes are TRBV7-6 and TRBJ2-1; 8 bases align to TRBD2. The trim removed 4 bases at V and 8 bases at J, leaving 7 bases unmatched. The germline CDR1 and CDR2 sequences are SGHVS and FNYEAQ. This CDR3 has 14 amino acids. CDR3 loop: CASSSGGGKDEQFF. The CDR3, as DNA: TGTGCCAGCAGCTCCGGCGGGGGGAAGGATGAGCAGTTCTTC.

This clonotype appeared many times. The chain is built from TRBV12-3 or TRBV12-4 and TRBJ2-5, with D possibly being TRBD1 or TRBD2 (5 bases each). The V end lost 5 bases, the J end lost 1 base, and 17 bases lay between the germline ends. This CDR3 is built from 16 residues. This CDR3 reads CASSHTGGESQETQYF. As DNA, the CDR3 is TGTGCCAGCAGTCATACAGGAGGAGAGTCCCAAGAGACCCAGTACTTC.

The table lists this clonotype with a few counts. V is TRBV6-5 and J is TRBJ2-2, with 8 bases that match TRBD2. The V and J ends lost 4 bases and 3 bases, in that order; junction bases with no gene match: 4. This CDR3 contains 15 residues. Looked up from germline, CDR1 is MNHEY and CDR2 is SVGAGI. In nucleotides, the CDR3 is TGTGCCAGCAGTTTGGGACTAGGGGACACCGGGGAGCTGTTTTTT. It encodes CASSLGLGDTGELFF.

This clonotype has only a few counts. The chain uses TRBV27 and TRBJ1-6; weak D call: TRBD1 (5 bases). The CDR3 is made up of 17 amino acids. V lost 4 bases to trimming and J lost 0 bases, with 13 bases between them. Germline CDR1 and CDR2: MNHEY and SMNVEV (reference sequence). CDR3 in amino acids: CASSWGRESSYNSPLHF. The CDR3 bases are TGTGCCAGCAGTTGGGGACGGGAAAGCTCCTATAATTCACCCCTCCACTTT.

This clonotype turned up a few times. This rearrangement joins TRBV5-1 to TRBJ2-6, with D perhaps TRBD1 or TRBD2 (5 bases each). Germline V gene sequence: CDR1 SGHRS, CDR2 YFSETQ. Trimming took 0 bases from V and 9 from J, leaving 34 bases between them. There are 22 residues in the CDR3. The CDR3: CASSLGDHRTTSPSLGGNVLTF. CDR3 coding DNA: TGCGCCAGCAGCTTGGGGGACCATCGGACCACGTCGCCATCTCTGGGTGGCAACGTCCTGACTTTC. The whole variable domain, filled in from reference TRBV5-1 and TRBJ2-6, reads KAGVTQTPRYLIKTRGQQVTLSCSPISGHRSVSWYQQTPGQGLQFLFEYFSETQRNKGNFPGRFSGRQFSNSRSEMNVSTLELGDSALYLCASSLGDHRTTSPSLGGNVLTFGAGSRLTVL.

This clonotype was seen a handful of times. V gene TRBV4-2 combines with J gene TRBJ1-3; D may be TRBD1 (6 bases). The germline gives CDR1 LGHNA, CDR2 YNFKEQ. V dropped 0 bases and J dropped 4 bases, with 10 bases sitting between them. The CDR3 covers 15 residues. CDR3 DNA sequence: TGTGCCAGCAGCCAAGATTGGGGGGCAGGAAACACCATATATTTT. Protein sequence: CASSQDWGAGNTIYF.

V is TRBV2 and J is TRBJ1-2, with D unresolved. CDR1 and CDR2 (germline): SNHLY, FYNNEI. The CDR3 is 13 amino acids. Trimming shortened V by 7 bases and J by 8 bases, and 17 bases separated the two germline ends. DNA of the CDR3: TGTGCCAGCATGAAGTGGCACCTGGGAGGCTACACCTTC. Translating gives CASMKWHLGGYTF.

This clonotype was found a few times. The CDR3 spells CASSLAGRGLIPYEQYV. CDR3 nucleotides: TGTGCCAGCAGCTTAGCCGGCAGGGGGCTAATTCCCTACGAGCAGTACGTC. The V call is TRBV7-2, the J call TRBJ2-7; 8 bases fit TRBD1. Germline V lookup: CDR1 SGHTA, CDR2 FQGNSA. With 0 bases clipped from V and 2 bases from J, the junction kept 9 bases outside the gene matches. This CDR3 has 17 amino acids.

This clonotype was detected only a few times. The rearrangement joins TRBV24-1 to TRBJ2-3, with 7 bases lining up with TRBD1. J lost 2 bases, V lost 4 bases, and 5 bases had no gene match. CDR1 is KGHDR, CDR2 SFDVKD, per germline. The CDR3 runs to 15 residues. The CDR3 protein is CATSDRTGLTDTQYF. CDR3 DNA sequence: TGTGCCACCAGTGACCGGACAGGACTCACAGATACGCAGTATTTT.

Comments on this clonotype: One end of the junction is discordant with germline, which a read error may explain. CDR3 coding DNA: TGTGTCAGCAGCTTCAGGGGCCGGAACACTGAAGCTTTCTTT. Translated, it gives CVSSFRGRNTEAFF. V and J are TRBV7-6 and TRBJ1-1, with a possible D match to TRBD1 (6 bases). Germline CDR1 reads SGHVS; CDR2 reads FNYEAQ. The length of the CDR3 is 14 residues. The variable domain in full, with the rest retrieved from reference TRBV7-6 and TRBJ1-1, is GAGVSQSPRYKVTKRGQDVALRCDPISGHVSLYWYRQALGQGPEFLTYFNYEAQQDKSGLPNDRFSAERPEGSISTLTIQRTEQRDSAMYRCVSSFRGRNTEAFFGQGTRLTVV.

This clonotype has only a few counts. This chain uses TRBV7-8 with TRBJ2-1; 8 nucleotides align to TRBD2. From germline, CDR1 is SGHVS and CDR2 FQNEAQ. The trim removed 2 bases at V and 5 bases at J, leaving 5 bases unmatched. There are 15 residues in the CDR3. The CDR3, as DNA: TGTGCCAGCAGCTTACTCGGGGGGGCCAACAATGAGCAGTTCTTC. Encoded protein: CASSLLGGANNEQFF.

This clonotype was observed a few times. The chain combines TRBV7-9 with TRBJ2-1; 8 nucleotides agree with TRBD1. The ends lost 1 base at V and 10 bases at J; junction bases unmatched: 3. The CDR3 loop spans 13 amino acids. Germline loops: CDR1 SEHNR, CDR2 FQNEAQ (reference sequence). In DNA form, the CDR3 reads TGTGCCAGCAGCTTAGGGACAGGGCCCGAGCAGTTCTTC. Amino acid sequence: CASSLGTGPEQFF. The entire variable domain, with the rest obtained from reference TRBV7-9 and TRBJ2-1, is as follows: DTGVSQNPRHKITKRGQNVTFRCDPISEHNRLYWYRQTLGQGPEFLTYFQNEAQLEKSRLLSDRFSAERPKGSFSTLEIQRTEQGDSAMYLCASSLGTGPEQFFGPGTRLTVL.

This clonotype was detected only a few times. This chain uses TRBV4-3 with TRBJ2-2; 8 positions match TRBD1. V lost 0 bases and J lost 2; bases outside the gene matches: 5. The CDR3 runs to 17 residues. Germline V lookup: CDR1 LGHNA, CDR2 YSLEER. In nucleotides, the CDR3 is TGCGCCAGCAGCCAAGATCCAGGGGGCGCAAACACCGGGGAGCTGTTTTTT. As protein: CASSQDPGGANTGELFF.

This clonotype was recorded many times. This sequence joins TRBV7-9 and TRBJ1-2; D is unresolved. V lost 2 bases and J 4 bases, leaving 20 bases between the germline ends. This CDR3 contains 17 residues. The germline CDR1 and CDR2 sequences are SEHNR and FQNEAQ (reference sequence). The CDR3, as DNA: TGTGCCAGCAGCTTATCGATGAGGCAAGCCGGGATCTATGGCTACACCTTC. Translating gives CASSLSMRQAGIYGYTF.

This clonotype was counted only a few times. The J gene is TRBJ1-2, the V gene TRBV7-2; no reliable D call. This CDR3 comprises 14 residues. In germline, CDR1 is SGHTA, CDR2 FQGNSA. V dropped 1 base and J dropped 3 bases, with 9 bases sitting between them. This CDR3 is CASSLGPRDYGYTF. The CDR3 DNA follows: TGTGCCAGCAGCTTAGGGCCTCGGGACTATGGCTACACCTTC.

This clonotype was picked up many times. This rearrangement joins TRBV7-2 to TRBJ2-7, with D perhaps assigned TRBD1 or TRBD2 (6 bases each). From germline, CDR1 is SGHTA and CDR2 FQGNSA. Trimming stripped 2 bases from V and 4 bases from J, with 9 bases between. CDR3 length equals 13 residues. The CDR3 sequence: CASSLWGAYEQYF. In nucleotides, the CDR3 is TGTGCCAGCAGCTTATGGGGGGCTTACGAGCAGTACTTC.

This clonotype was seen ten or more times. The V call is TRBV7-2, the J call TRBJ2-3; perhaps TRBD2 as D (7 bases). This CDR3 has 16 amino acids. The germline V gene encodes CDR1 SGHTA and CDR2 FQGNSA. Deletions cut 6 bases from V and 5 bases from J, with 21 bases between. CDR3 protein: CASSSGERGARDTQYF. In nucleotides, the CDR3 is TGTGCCAGCAGTTCGGGGGAACGGGGGGCCCGAGATACGCAGTATTTT. Combining the CDR3 with reference TRBV7-2 and TRBJ2-3 gives the whole variable domain GAGVSQSPSNKVTEKGKDVELRCDPISGHTALYWYRQSLGQGLEFLIYFQGNSAPDKSGLPSDRFSAERTGGSVSTLTIQRTQQEDSAVYLCASSSGERGARDTQYFGPGTRLTVL.

The gene calls are TRBV5-1 and TRBJ2-5, with D unresolved. The V gene lost 4 bases and the J gene lost 3 bases, with 13 bases spanning the gap. The germline CDR1 and CDR2 sequences are SGHRS and YFSETQ. CDR3 length: 14 amino acids. This chain's CDR3 is CASSPSTSKETQYF. The CDR3 DNA follows: TGCGCCAGCAGCCCGTCGACATCTAAAGAGACCCAGTACTTC.

The sample holds a few counts of this clonotype. The V call is TRBV10-2, the J call TRBJ1-2; TRBD1 matches at 10 bases. Germline trimming cut 9 bases from V and 7 bases from J; bases unmatched to any gene: 8. This CDR3 has 13 amino acids. The germline V gene has CDR1 WSHSY and CDR2 SAAADI. CDR3 loop: CASRIGTGVGYTF. The DNA of the CDR3 is TGCGCCAGTCGAATCGGGACAGGGGTTGGCTACACCTTC.

This clonotype was counted between two and nine times. The CDR3 here is CASSPITGARFDEQFF. In DNA form, the CDR3 reads TGTGCCAGCAGTCCCATTACAGGGGCGCGGTTTGATGAGCAGTTCTTC. This chain connects TRBV12-3 or TRBV12-4 to TRBJ2-1, with 7 bases that match TRBD1. The CDR3 is 16 residues long. The J segment lost 8 bases and the V segment lost 5 bases, leaving 15 bases of the junction unmatched.

This rearrangement joins TRBV12-3 or TRBV12-4 to TRBJ2-5, with D perhaps matching TRBD2 (6 bases). V was pared by 6 bases and J by 5 bases, with 16 bases between. The CDR3 spans 14 residues. CDR3 sequence (DNA): TGTGCCAGCAGGCCGCCGGGAGCCGGGGAGACCCAGTACTTC. Translated: CASRPPGAGETQYF.

The J gene is TRBJ2-5, the V gene TRBV6-6, with 11 positions matching TRBD2. V shed 5 bases and J 4 bases; nucleotides not matched to a gene: 6. Germline lookup yields CDR1 MNHNY and CDR2 SVGAGI (reference sequence). The CDR3 consists of 15 residues. As DNA, the CDR3 is TGTGCCAGCAGTAAACTAGCGGGGGAGCGAGAGACCCAGTACTTC. Protein sequence: CASSKLAGERETQYF.